This T cell receptor beta chain was sequenced in a study of shared clonotypes between healthy human individuals. The study, taken as a whole, reports: Naive subsets usually exceeded memory subsets in estimated richness.

Germline CDR1 LGHNT, CDR2 FRNRAP. Between the trimmed V and J ends, which lost 1 base and 5 bases, there was a span of 6 bases. This CDR3 has 13 amino acids. In the case of this clone: The antigen is not known.

The authors split each subset's genomic DNA evenly across several immunoSEQ plates. Generated by immunoSEQ multiplex PCR, the TCRdb table keeps only in-frame clones and is missing some. Among about 380,000 clones listed, just over 95% were seen once. The clonotype originates from a man between 25 and 39 years old in good health. The V call is TRBV12-5, the J call TRBJ2-1; D unclear. Sequences were obtained from memory CD8+ T cells sorted from blood. As for subset: CD45RO+ cells pooled with CCR7-negative TemRA cells. The CDR3 sequence: CASGLDLDNEQFF. The CDR3 bases are TGTGCTAGTGGTTTGGATTTGGACAATGAGCAGTTCTTC. The entire variable domain, with the rest obtained from reference TRBV12-5 and TRBJ2-1, is as follows: DARVTQTPRHKVTEMGQEVTMRCQPILGHNTVFWYRQTMMQGLELLAYFRNRAPLDDSGMPKDRFSAEMPDATLATLKIQPSEPRDSAVYFCASGLDLDNEQFFGPGTRLTVL.